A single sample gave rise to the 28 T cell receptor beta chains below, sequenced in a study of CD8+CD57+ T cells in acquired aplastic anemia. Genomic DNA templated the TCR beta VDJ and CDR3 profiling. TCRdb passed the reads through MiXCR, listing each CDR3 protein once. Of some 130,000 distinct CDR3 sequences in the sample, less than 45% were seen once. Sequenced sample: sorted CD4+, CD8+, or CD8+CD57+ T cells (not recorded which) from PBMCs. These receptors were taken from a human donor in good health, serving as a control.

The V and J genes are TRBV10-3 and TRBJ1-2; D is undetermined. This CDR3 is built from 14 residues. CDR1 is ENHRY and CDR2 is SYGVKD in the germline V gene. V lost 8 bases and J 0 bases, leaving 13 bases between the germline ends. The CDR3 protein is CAIQEDSANYGYTF. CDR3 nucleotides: TGTGCCATCCAGGAGGATTCCGCTAACTATGGCTACACCTTC.

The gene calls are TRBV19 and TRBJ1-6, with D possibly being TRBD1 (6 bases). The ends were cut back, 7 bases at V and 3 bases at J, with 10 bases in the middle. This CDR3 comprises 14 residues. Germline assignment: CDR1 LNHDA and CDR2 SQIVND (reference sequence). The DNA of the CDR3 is TGTGCCAGTAAAACAGGGAGCTATAATTCACCCCTCCACTTT. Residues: CASKTGSYNSPLHF.

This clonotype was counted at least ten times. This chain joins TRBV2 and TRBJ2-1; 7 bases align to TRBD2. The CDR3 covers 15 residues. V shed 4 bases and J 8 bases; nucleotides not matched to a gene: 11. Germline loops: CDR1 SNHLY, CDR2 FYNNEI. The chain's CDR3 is CASSVGGGPFDEQFF. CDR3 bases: TGTGCCAGCAGTGTTGGGGGAGGGCCTTTTGATGAGCAGTTCTTC.

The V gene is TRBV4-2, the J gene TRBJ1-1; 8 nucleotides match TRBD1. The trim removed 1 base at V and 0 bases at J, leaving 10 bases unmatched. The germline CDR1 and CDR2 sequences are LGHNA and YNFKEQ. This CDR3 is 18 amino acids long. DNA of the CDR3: TGTGCCAGCAGCCAAGGAGGCAGGGGGCTAAGGATGAACACTGAAGCTTTCTTT. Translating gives CASSQGGRGLRMNTEAFF.

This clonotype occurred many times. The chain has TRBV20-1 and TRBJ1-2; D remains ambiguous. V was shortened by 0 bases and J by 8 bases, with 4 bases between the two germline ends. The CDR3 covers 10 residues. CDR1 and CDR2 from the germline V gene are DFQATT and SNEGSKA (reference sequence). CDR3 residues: CSAREGGYTF. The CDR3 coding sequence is TGCAGTGCTAGAGAAGGGGGCTACACCTTC.

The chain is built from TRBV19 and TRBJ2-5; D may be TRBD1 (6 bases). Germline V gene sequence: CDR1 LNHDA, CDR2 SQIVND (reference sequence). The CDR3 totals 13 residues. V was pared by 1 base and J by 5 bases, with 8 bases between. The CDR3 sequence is CASSIGTGETQYF. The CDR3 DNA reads TGTGCCAGTAGTATAGGAACAGGGGAGACCCAGTACTTC.

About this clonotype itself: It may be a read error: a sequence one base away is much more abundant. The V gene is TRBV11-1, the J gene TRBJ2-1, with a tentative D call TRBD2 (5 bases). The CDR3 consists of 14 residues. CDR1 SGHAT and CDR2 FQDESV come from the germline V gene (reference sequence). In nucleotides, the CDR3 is TGTGCCCGCAGCTTAGGACGGGATAGGTATGAGCAGTTCTTC. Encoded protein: CARSLGRDRYEQFF.

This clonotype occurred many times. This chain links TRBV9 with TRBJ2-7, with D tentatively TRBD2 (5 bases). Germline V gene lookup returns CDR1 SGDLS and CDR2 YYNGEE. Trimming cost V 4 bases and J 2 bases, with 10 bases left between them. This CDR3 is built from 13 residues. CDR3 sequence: CASSINGAYEQYF. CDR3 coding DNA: TGTGCCAGCAGCATTAACGGGGCCTACGAGCAGTACTTC.

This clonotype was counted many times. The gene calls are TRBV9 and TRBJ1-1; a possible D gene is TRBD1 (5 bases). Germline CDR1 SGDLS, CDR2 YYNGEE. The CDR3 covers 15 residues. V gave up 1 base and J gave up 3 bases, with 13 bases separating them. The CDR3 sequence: CASSVYGGVDTEAFF. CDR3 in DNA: TGTGCCAGCAGCGTATACGGGGGGGTGGACACTGAAGCTTTCTTT.

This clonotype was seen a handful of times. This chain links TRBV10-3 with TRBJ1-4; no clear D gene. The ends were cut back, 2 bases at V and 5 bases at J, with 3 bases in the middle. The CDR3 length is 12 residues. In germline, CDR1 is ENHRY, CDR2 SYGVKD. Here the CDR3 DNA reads TGTGCCATCAGTGAGGTAAATGAAAAACTGTTTTTT. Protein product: CAISEVNEKLFF.

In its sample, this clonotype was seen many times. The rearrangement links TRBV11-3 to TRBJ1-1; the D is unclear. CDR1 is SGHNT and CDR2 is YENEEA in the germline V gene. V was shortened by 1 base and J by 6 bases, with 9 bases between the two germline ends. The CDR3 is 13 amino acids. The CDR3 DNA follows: TGTGCCAGCAGCTTAGGCCCTAGGTCTGAAGCTTTCTTT. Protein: CASSLGPRSEAFF. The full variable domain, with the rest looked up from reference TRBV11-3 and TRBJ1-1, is EAGVVQSPRYKIIEKKQPVAFWCNPISGHNTLYWYLQNLGQGPELLIRYENEEAVDDSQLPKDRFSAERLKGVDSTLKIQPAELGDSAVYLCASSLGPRSEAFFGQGTRLTVV.

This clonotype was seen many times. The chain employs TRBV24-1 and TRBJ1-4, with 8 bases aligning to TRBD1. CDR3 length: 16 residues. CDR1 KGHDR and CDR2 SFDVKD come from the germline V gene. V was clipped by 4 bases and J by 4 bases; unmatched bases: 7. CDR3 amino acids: CATSEGTGAYNEKLFF. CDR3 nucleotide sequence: TGTGCCACCAGTGAGGGGACAGGCGCCTATAATGAAAAACTGTTTTTT.

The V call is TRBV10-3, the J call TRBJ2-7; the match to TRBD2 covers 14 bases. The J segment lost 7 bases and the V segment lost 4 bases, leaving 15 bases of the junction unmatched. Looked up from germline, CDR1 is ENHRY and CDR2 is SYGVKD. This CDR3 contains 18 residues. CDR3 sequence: CAISGAGTSGSFSQEQYF. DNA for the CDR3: TGTGCCATCAGTGGCGCCGGGACTAGCGGGAGCTTCTCCCAAGAGCAGTACTTC.

Here the CDR3 reads CATSDDAESYNEQFF. The DNA for the CDR3 is TGTGCCACCAGTGATGACGCGGAATCCTACAATGAGCAGTTCTTC. The genes are TRBV24-1 and TRBJ2-1; D uncertain. This CDR3 comprises 15 residues. The V end lost 3 bases, the J end lost 1 base, and 9 bases lay between the germline ends. CDR1 and CDR2 from the germline V gene are KGHDR and SFDVKD.

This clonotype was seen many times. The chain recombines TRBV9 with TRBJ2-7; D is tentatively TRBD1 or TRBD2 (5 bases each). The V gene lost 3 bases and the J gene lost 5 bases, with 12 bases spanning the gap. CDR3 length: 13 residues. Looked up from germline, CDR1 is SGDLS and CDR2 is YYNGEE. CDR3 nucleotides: TGTGCCAGCAGCGGAGCAAGGGGACACGAGCAGTACTTC. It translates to CASSGARGHEQYF.

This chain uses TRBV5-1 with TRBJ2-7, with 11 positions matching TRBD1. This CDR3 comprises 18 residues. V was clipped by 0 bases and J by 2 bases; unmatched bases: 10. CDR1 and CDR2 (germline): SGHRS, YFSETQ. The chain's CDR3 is CASSLVLTPGQGAYEQYF. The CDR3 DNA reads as TGCGCCAGCAGCTTGGTCCTTACTCCGGGACAGGGGGCCTACGAGCAGTACTTC.

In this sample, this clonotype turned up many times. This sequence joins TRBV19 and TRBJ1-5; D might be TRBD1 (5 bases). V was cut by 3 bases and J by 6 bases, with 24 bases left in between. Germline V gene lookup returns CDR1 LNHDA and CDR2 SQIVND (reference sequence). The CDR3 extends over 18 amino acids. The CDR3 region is CASSIMAGPGLGGQPQHF. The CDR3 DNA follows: TGTGCCAGTAGTATTATGGCAGGACCAGGGTTGGGAGGTCAGCCCCAGCATTTT.

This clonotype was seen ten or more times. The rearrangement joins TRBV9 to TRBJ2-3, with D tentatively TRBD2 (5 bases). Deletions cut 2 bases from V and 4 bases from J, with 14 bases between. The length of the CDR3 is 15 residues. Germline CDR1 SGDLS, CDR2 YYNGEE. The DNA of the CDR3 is TGTGCCAGCAGCGTTAAGGGCCGGGGTTCAGATACGCAGTATTTT. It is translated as CASSVKGRGSDTQYF. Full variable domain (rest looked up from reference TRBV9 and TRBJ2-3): DSGVTQTPKHLITATGQRVTLRCSPRSGDLSVYWYQQSLDQGLQFLIQYYNGEERAKGNILERFSAQQFPDLHSELNLSSLELGDSALYFCASSVKGRGSDTQYFGPGTRLTVL.

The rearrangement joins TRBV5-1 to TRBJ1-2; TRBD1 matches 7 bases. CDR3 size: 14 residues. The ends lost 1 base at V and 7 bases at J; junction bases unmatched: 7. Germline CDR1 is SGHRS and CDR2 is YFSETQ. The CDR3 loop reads CASSLFTGDGGYTF. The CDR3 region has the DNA TGCGCCAGCAGCTTGTTCACAGGGGACGGTGGCTACACCTTC.

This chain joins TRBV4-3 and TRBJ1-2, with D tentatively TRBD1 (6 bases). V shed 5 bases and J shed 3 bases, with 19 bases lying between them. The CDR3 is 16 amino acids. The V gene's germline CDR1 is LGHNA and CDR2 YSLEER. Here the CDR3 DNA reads TGCGCCAGCAGCACCCGACCCGGGGGCGGATACTATGGCTACACCTTC. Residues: CASSTRPGGGYYGYTF.

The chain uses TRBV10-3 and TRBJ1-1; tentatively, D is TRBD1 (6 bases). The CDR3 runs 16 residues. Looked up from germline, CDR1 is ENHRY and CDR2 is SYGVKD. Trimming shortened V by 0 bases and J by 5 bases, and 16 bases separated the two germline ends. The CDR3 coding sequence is TGTGCCATCAGTGAGTCGAATCCGGGGGCGGGGACTGAAGCTTTCTTT. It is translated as CAISESNPGAGTEAFF.

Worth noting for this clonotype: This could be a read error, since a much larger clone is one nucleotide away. In nucleotides, the CDR3 is TGTGCCAGCAGCTCCCTAGACAGGGTAGTGGCAAATGAAAAACTGTTTTTT. Translation: CASSSLDRVVANEKLFF. The chain employs TRBV11-1 and TRBJ1-4; 7 bases fit TRBD1. The CDR3 runs to 17 residues. Germline values: CDR1 SGHAT, CDR2 FQDESV (reference sequence). The V gene end was trimmed by 4 bases and the J gene end by 5 bases; junction bases not matched to a gene: 13.

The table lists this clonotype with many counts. The CDR3 loop is CATSDPTSYGYTF. The CDR3 DNA is TGTGCCACCAGTGATCCTACTTCCTATGGCTACACCTTC. The J gene is TRBJ1-2, the V gene TRBV24-1; D uncertain. Trimming took 3 bases from V and 4 from J, leaving 8 bases between them. The CDR3 loop spans 13 amino acids. Germline CDR1 reads KGHDR; CDR2 reads SFDVKD.

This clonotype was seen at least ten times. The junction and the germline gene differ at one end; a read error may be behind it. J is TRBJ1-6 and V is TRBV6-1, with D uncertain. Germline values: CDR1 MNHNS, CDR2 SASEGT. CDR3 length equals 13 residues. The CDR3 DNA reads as TGTGCCAGCACCCCCTCCTTTAATTCACCCCTCCACTTT. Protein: CASTPSFNSPLHF.

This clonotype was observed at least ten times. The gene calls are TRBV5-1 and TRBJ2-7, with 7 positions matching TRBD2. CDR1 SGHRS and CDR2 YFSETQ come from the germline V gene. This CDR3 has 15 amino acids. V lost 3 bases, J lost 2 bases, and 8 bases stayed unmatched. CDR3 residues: CASSYAGTNPYEQYF. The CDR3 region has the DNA TGCGCCAGCAGCTACGCCGGGACTAACCCCTACGAGCAGTACTTC.

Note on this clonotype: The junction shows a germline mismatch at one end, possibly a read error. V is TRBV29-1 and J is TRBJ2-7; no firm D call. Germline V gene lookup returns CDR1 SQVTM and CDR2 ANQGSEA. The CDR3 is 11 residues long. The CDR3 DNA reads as TGCAGCGTTGGATCTTACTACGGGCAGTACTTC. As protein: CSVGSYYGQYF.

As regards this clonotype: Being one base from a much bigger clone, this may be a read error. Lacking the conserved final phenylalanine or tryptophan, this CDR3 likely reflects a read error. Written as DNA, the CDR3 is TGTGCCAGCAGCCAAGGTAGTTTGAACACTGAAGCTTTCTCT. Its protein product is CASSQGSLNTEAFS. V and J are TRBV4-2 and TRBJ1-1, with unresolved D. Germline loops: CDR1 LGHNA, CDR2 YNFKEQ. The CDR3 covers 14 residues. The V end lost 1 base, the J end lost 0 bases, and 6 bases lay between the germline ends.

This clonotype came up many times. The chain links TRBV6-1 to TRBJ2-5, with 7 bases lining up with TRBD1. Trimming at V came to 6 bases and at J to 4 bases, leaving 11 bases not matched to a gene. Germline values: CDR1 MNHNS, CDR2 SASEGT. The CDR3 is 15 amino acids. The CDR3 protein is CASRGSRGRGETQYF. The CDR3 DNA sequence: TGTGCCAGCAGGGGGTCAAGGGGGCGTGGAGAGACCCAGTACTTC.